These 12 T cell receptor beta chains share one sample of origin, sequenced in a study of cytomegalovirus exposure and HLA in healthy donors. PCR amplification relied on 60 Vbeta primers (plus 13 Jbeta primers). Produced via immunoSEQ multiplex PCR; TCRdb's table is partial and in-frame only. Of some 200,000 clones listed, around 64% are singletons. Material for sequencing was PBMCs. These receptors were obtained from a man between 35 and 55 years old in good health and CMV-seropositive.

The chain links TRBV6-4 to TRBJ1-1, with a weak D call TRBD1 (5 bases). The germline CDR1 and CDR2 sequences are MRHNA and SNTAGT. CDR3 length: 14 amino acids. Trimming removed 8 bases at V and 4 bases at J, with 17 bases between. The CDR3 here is CASASKEGVTEAFF. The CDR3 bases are TGTGCCAGCGCCAGTAAGGAAGGGGTCACTGAAGCTTTCTTT.

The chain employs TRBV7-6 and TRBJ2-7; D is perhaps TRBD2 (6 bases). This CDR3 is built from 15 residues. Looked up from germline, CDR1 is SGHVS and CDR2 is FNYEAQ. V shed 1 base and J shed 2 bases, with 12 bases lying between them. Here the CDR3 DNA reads TGTGCCAGCAGCTTAGAGTGGGAGGCCACCTACGAGCAGTACTTC. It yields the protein CASSLEWEATYEQYF.

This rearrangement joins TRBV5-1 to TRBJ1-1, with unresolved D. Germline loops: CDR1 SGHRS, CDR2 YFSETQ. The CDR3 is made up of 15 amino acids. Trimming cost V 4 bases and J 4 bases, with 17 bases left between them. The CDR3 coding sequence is TGCGCCAGCAGCCCTCGGGATCCCCGGGGCACTGAAGCTTTCTTT. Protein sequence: CASSPRDPRGTEAFF.

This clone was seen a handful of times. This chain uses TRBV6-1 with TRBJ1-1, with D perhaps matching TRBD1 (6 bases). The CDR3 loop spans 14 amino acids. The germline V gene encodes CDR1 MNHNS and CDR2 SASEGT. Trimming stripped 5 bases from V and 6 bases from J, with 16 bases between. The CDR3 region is CASSPLGRQAEAFF. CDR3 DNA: TGTGCCAGCAGTCCCCTAGGCCGACAGGCTGAAGCTTTCTTT.

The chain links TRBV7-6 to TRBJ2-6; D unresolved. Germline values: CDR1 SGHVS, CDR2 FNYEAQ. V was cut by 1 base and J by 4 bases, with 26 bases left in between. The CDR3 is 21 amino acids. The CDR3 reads CASSLGSLPLKAISGANVLTF. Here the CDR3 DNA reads TGTGCCAGCAGCTTAGGCTCCCTTCCCCTTAAAGCGATCTCGGGGGCCAACGTCCTGACTTTC.

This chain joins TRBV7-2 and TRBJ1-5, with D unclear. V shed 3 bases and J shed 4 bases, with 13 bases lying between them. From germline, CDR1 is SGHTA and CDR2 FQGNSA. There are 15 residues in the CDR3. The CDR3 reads CASSLRGGANQPQHF. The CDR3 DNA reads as TGTGCCAGCAGCTTGCGGGGTGGAGCAAATCAGCCCCAGCATTTT. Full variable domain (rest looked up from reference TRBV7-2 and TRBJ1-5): GAGVSQSPSNKVTEKGKDVELRCDPISGHTALYWYRQSLGQGLEFLIYFQGNSAPDKSGLPSDRFSAERTGGSVSTLTIQRTQQEDSAVYLCASSLRGGANQPQHFGDGTRLSIL.

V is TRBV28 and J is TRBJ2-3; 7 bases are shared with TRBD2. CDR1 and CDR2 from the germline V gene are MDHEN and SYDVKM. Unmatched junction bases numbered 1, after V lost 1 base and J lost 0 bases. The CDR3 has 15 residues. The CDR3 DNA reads TGTGCCAGCAGTTTATACGGGGGGAGCACAGATACGCAGTATTTT. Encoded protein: CASSLYGGSTDTQYF.

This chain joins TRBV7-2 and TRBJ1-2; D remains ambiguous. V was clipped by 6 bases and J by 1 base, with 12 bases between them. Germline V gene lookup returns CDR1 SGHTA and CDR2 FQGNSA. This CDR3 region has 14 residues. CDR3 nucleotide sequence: TGTGCCAGCAGTATAGCACTTGGTAACTATGGCTACACCTTC. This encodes CASSIALGNYGYTF.

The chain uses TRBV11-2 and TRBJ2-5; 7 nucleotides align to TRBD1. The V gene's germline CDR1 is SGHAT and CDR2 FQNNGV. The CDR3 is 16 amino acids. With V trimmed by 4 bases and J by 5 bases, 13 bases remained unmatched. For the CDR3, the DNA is TGTGCCAGCAGCTCAACAGGGGAAGGTCTAGTGGAGACCCAGTACTTC. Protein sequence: CASSSTGEGLVETQYF.

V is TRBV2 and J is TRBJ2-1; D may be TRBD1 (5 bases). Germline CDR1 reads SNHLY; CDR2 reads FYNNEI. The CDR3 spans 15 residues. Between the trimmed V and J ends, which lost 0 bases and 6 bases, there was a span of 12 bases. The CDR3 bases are TGTGCCAGCAGTGAAGCGCTTCAGGGTGCCAATGAGCAGTTCTTC. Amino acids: CASSEALQGANEQFF.

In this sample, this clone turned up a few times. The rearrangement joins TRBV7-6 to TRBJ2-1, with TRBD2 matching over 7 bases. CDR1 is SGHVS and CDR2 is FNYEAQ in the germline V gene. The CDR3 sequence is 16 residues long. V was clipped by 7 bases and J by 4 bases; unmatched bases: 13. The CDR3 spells CASKLTSGGLYNEQFF. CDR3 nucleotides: TGTGCCAGCAAGCTTACTTCCGGGGGGTTATACAATGAGCAGTTCTTC.

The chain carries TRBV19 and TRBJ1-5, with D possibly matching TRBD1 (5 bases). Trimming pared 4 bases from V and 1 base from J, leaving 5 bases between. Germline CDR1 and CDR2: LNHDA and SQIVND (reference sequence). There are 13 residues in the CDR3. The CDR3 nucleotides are TGTGCCAGTAGTAGACAGAGCAATCAGCCCCAGCATTTT. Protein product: CASSRQSNQPQHF.